One sample yielded the 14 T cell receptor beta chains listed below, sequenced in a study of blood T cell repertoires in COVID-19. TCRdb keeps only in-frame clones here, not all; method: immunoSEQ multiplex PCR. The sample carries about 410,000 clones, about 89% recorded once. Sequenced sample: peripheral blood. All receptors derive from a woman aged 40 to 50 with COVID-19, enrolled during active disease.

DNA of the CDR3: TGTGCCAGCAGCGAGGGGGTTCGTTACGAGCAGTACTTC. Protein product: CASSEGVRYEQYF. The gene calls are TRBV7-9 and TRBJ2-7; maybe TRBD1 (6 bases). The CDR3 has 13 residues. The V and J ends lost 5 bases and 4 bases respectively, with 12 bases between them. The germline V gene has CDR1 SEHNR and CDR2 FQNEAQ (reference sequence).

Points on this clone: Other nucleotide sequences from this sample produce the same CDR3. The gene calls are TRBV5-1 and TRBJ1-4; 8 bases align to TRBD1. Germline V gene sequence: CDR1 SGHRS, CDR2 YFSETQ. The CDR3 is 14 amino acids. Trimming cost V 2 bases and J 7 bases; bases outside gene matches: 4. The CDR3 spells CASSLGQGGEKLFF. The CDR3 DNA is TGCGCCAGCAGCTTAGGACAGGGAGGTGAAAAACTGTTTTTT.

This chain uses TRBV10-3 with TRBJ1-4, with D uncertain. This CDR3 has 15 amino acids. V lost 2 bases, J lost 3 bases, and 10 bases lay in between. Germline V gene sequence: CDR1 ENHRY, CDR2 SYGVKD. CDR3 sequence (DNA): TGTGCCATCAGTGAGCTGGCGGGAGCTAATGAAAAACTGTTTTTT. Translating gives CAISELAGANEKLFF.

This clone was found many times. V usage is TRBV14 and J usage is TRBJ2-7, with 11 bases identical to TRBD2. The CDR3 sequence is 19 residues long. The germline V gene encodes CDR1 SGHDN and CDR2 FVKESK. The junction had 13 bases not matched to a gene; V was cut back by 0 bases and J by 3 bases. The CDR3 DNA reads TGTGCCAGCAGCCAAGATCCTGCACTAGCGGGAGTCTGGGGCTACGAGCAGTACTTC. Its protein product is CASSQDPALAGVWGYEQYF.

The DNA for the CDR3 is TGTGCCAGCAGCTTGACAGGGGGCACCGGGGAGCTGTTTTTT. Translated: CASSLTGGTGELFF. V usage is TRBV7-3 and J usage is TRBJ2-2, with 9 bases identical to TRBD1. Germline V CDR1 and CDR2: SGHTA, FQGTGA. With 3 bases clipped from V and 4 bases from J, the junction kept 0 bases outside the gene matches. This CDR3 is built from 14 residues. Complete variable domain (other parts from reference TRBV7-3 and TRBJ2-2): GAGVSQTPSNKVTEKGKYVELRCDPISGHTALYWYRQSLGQGPEFLIYFQGTGAADDSGLPNDRFFAVRPEGSVSTLKIQRTERGDSAVYLCASSLTGGTGELFFGEGSRLTVL.

This chain joins TRBV28 and TRBJ1-1, with no clear D. From germline, CDR1 is MDHEN and CDR2 SYDVKM. The CDR3 covers 15 residues. V was pared by 1 base and J by 6 bases, with 15 bases between. CDR3 loop: CASSLFYSGLPEAFF. The CDR3 DNA follows: TGTGCCAGCAGTTTATTTTACTCCGGGTTGCCTGAAGCTTTCTTT.

The rearrangement joins TRBV6-6 to TRBJ2-7, with TRBD2 matching 10 bases. V shed 0 bases, J shed 4 bases, and the junction held 6 bases outside the gene matches. CDR1 is MNHNY, CDR2 SVGAGI, per germline (reference sequence). The CDR3 contains 16 residues. CDR3 sequence reads: CASSYSIAGGSYEQYF. The CDR3 DNA sequence: TGTGCCAGCAGTTACTCGATAGCGGGAGGATCGTACGAGCAGTACTTC.

The chain joins TRBV10-3 to TRBJ2-2, with 8 bases that match TRBD2. CDR1 is ENHRY and CDR2 is SYGVKD in the germline V gene. This CDR3 has 15 amino acids. V shed 7 bases and J 3 bases; nucleotides not matched to a gene: 7. The CDR3 DNA reads as TGTGCCATCACACCACAAGCGGGAGACACCGGGGAGCTGTTTTTT. Translation: CAITPQAGDTGELFF.

The V gene is TRBV19, the J gene TRBJ1-2, with TRBD1 matching over 9 bases. CDR1 and CDR2 from the germline V gene are LNHDA and SQIVND (reference sequence). V shed 4 bases, J shed 7 bases, and the junction held 10 bases outside the gene matches. The CDR3 has 15 residues. CDR3 in DNA: TGTGCCAGTAGTACTTCGGACAGGGGCTCAGTTGGCTACACCTTC. Encoded protein: CASSTSDRGSVGYTF.

The chain carries TRBV2 and TRBJ1-5; D is possibly TRBD1 (5 bases). Per germline, CDR1 SNHLY and CDR2 FYNNEI. The CDR3 is 18 amino acids. V was trimmed by 6 bases and J by 7 bases, leaving 28 bases between them. For the CDR3, the DNA is TGTGCCAGCAGCGACCCGAGACCACGGGCAGGGTTTCACCAGCCCCAGCATTTT. Protein sequence: CASSDPRPRAGFHQPQHF.

This clone was found once. The V gene is TRBV2, the J gene TRBJ2-7; a possible D gene is TRBD1 (6 bases). The V gene's germline CDR1 is SNHLY and CDR2 FYNNEI. The CDR3 extends over 15 amino acids. V lost 6 bases and J lost 1, with 16 bases in between. CDR3 residues: CASRRPGDMSYEQYF. In DNA, the CDR3 is TGTGCCAGCAGGCGGCCAGGGGACATGTCCTACGAGCAGTACTTC.

The chain couples TRBV9 to TRBJ1-5; TRBD1 matches at 11 bases. V lost 4 bases and J lost 4; bases outside the gene matches: 1. Germline CDR1 SGDLS, CDR2 YYNGEE. The CDR3 spans 14 residues. The CDR3 region has the DNA TGTGCCAGCAGCCGGGACAGGGGGAATCAGCCCCAGCATTTT. Encoded protein: CASSRDRGNQPQHF.

The CDR3 loop is CASRQGNYGYTF. The CDR3 DNA is TGTGCCAGTAGACAGGGTAACTATGGCTACACCTTC. V is TRBV19 and J is TRBJ1-2, with D perhaps matching TRBD1 (6 bases). Germline loops: CDR1 LNHDA, CDR2 SQIVND (reference sequence). Trimming took off 6 bases at V and 1 base at J, with 6 bases between the two ends. The CDR3 runs 12 residues.

CDR3 region: CASSSQAGGSGTEQFF. The CDR3 DNA follows: TGTGCCAGCAGCTCTCAGGCGGGGGGGAGCGGTACTGAGCAGTTCTTC. The V call is TRBV7-2, the J call TRBJ2-1, with 9 bases identical to TRBD2. J gave up 9 bases and V 4 bases, and 13 bases lay outside the gene matches. The CDR3 consists of 16 residues. Germline CDR1 and CDR2: SGHTA and FQGNSA.